This T cell receptor (beta chain) was identified during a study of T cells in Graves' hyperthyroidism and ophthalmopathy. TCR beta CDR3 region amplification was performed from RNA transcripts. First-round RT-PCR of the TCR CDR3 relied on the HTBI primer set. Each CDR3 protein is one row after TCRdb ran MiXCR on the multiplex PCR reads. The repertoire holds 300,000 to 400,000 distinct CDR3 sequences, with approximately 15% as singletons. In germline, CDR1 is SNHLY, CDR2 FYNNEI. The CDR3 runs to 14 residues. V lost 2 bases and J 1 base, leaving 8 bases between the germline ends. Exclusion of a patient resulted from uncontrolled infection, other autoimmune disease, pregnancy or lactation. General observations from the study: Before onset, ophthalmopathy was predicted by the model a median approximately 6.6 months earlier. A model using 13 V-J features told ophthalmopathy apart from stable hyperthyroidism. Blood also held most thyroid clonotypes expanded beyond 0.001.

On this clonotype itself: Its antigen is unidentified.

The sequence came from a woman in her fifties or sixties with Graves' hyperthyroidism. The chain recombines TRBV2 with TRBJ1-1; D remains unclear. The sample consisted of blood. The CDR3 DNA is TGTGCCAGCAGTGAACTTTGGGGGAACACTGAAGCTTTCTTT. It is translated as CASSELWGNTEAFF.